This TCR beta chain was identified in a study of T cells in Graves' hyperthyroidism and ophthalmopathy. Amplification yielded TCR beta CDR3 regions, with RNA transcripts as the source. During a first-round RT-PCR of the TCR CDR3, the HTBI primer set was used. From the multiplex PCR reads, TCRdb called clonotypes with MiXCR, one entry per CDR3 protein. The sample holds under 700,000 distinct CDR3 sequences, roughly a sixth seen once. From germline, CDR1 is MNHEY and CDR2 SMNVEV (reference sequence). The CDR3 totals 15 residues. V was shortened by 7 bases and J by 3 bases, with 17 bases between the two germline ends.

V is TRBV27 and J is TRBJ2-3; weak D call: TRBD2 (6 bases). The clonotype comes from a young woman with Graves' hyperthyroidism. Sequenced input: blood. DNA for the CDR3: TGTGCCAGCACCTCACCCGCGGGGCCGACAGATACGCAGTATTTT. Protein product: CASTSPAGPTDTQYF.